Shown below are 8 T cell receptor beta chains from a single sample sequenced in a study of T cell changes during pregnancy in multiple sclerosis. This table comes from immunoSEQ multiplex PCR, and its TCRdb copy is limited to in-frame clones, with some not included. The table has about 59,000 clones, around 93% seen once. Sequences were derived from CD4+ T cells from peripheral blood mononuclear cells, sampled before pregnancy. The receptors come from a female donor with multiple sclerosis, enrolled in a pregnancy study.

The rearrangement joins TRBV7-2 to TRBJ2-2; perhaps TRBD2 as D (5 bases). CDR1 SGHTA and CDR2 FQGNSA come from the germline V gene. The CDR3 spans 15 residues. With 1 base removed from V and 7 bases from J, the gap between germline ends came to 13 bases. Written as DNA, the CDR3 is TGTGCCAGCAGCTTAGAATCCGAGGGTATCGGGGAGCTGTTTTTT. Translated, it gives CASSLESEGIGELFF.

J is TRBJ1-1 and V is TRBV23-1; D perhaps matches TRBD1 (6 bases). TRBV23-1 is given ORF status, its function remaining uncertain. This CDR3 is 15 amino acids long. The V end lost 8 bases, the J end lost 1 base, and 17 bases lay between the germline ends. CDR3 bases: TGCGCCAGCGTGGGGGGGATACAGGGGAACACTGAAGCTTTCTTT. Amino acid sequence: CASVGGIQGNTEAFF.

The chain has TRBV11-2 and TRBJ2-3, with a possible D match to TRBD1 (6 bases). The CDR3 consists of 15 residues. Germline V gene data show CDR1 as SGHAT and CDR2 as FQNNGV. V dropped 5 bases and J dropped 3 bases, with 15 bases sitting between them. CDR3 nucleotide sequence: TGTGCCAGCAGCCCCACGCATAGGGGGACAGATACGCAGTATTTT. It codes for CASSPTHRGTDTQYF.

The CDR3 DNA sequence: TGTGCCAGCAGCTTACTTTCCAGTGCAGTTAACACTGAAGCTTTCTTT. Translating gives CASSLLSSAVNTEAFF. The rearrangement uses TRBV11-3 and TRBJ1-1; no firm D call. Trimming left V 2 bases short and J 2 bases short, with 15 bases between. The CDR3 totals 16 residues. The germline gives CDR1 SGHNT, CDR2 YENEEA.

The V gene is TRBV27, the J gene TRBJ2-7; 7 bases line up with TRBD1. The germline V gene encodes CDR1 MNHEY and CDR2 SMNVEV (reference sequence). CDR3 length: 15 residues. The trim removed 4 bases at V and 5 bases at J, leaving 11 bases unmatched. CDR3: CASSSLTGFAHEQYF. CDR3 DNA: TGTGCCAGCAGTTCGCTGACAGGGTTCGCCCACGAGCAGTACTTC.

CDR3 residues: CATSRERGSQPQHF. DNA of the CDR3: TGTGCCACCAGCAGAGAGAGGGGGAGTCAGCCCCAGCATTTT. V is TRBV15 and J is TRBJ1-5, with D possibly being TRBD1 (6 bases). Germline loops: CDR1 LNHNV, CDR2 YYDKDF (reference sequence). V was clipped by 0 bases and J by 6 bases, with 9 bases between them. This CDR3 is 14 amino acids long.

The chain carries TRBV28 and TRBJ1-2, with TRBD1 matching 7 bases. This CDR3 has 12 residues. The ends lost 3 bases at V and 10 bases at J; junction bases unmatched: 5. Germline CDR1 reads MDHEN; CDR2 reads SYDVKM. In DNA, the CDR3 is TGTGCCAGCAGTTTCTCTACAGGGGACTACACCTTC. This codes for CASSFSTGDYTF.

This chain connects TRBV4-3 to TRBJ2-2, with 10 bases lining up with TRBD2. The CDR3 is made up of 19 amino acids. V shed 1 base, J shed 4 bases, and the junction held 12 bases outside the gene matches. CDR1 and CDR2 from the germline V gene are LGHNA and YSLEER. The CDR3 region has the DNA TGCGCCAGCAGCCAAGCCCACCTGAGCGGGAGGGCCGCCACCGGGGAGCTGTTTTTT. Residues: CASSQAHLSGRAATGELFF.